The T cell receptor (beta chain) described here comes from a study of blood T cell repertoires in COVID-19. Study-level background: From T cells, B-cell-depleted T cells, or PBMCs came the material, which was cDNA or gDNA.

In terms of age and location, participants ranged from roughly 18 to 90 years and lived in about 25 US areas. Of note for this clone: At one boundary the junction diverges from the germline segment, which might be a read error.

Generated by immunoSEQ multiplex PCR, the TCRdb table keeps only in-frame clones and is missing some. The table has over 200,000 clones, approximately 87% seen once; the top ten hold 3% to 3.5%. CDR3 length: 15 amino acids. Germline V gives CDR1 SSHAT, CDR2 FNYEAQ (reference sequence). This clonotype originated in a woman between 45 and 65 years old in a cohort exposed to, infected with or recovered from COVID-19 (not recorded which). The sample was PBMCs or T cells enriched from blood (not recorded which). The genes are TRBV7-7 and TRBJ1-3; D gene ambiguous. As DNA, the CDR3 is TGTGCTAGCAGCCTTGGACTGAGCTCTGGAAACACCATATATTTT. Amino acid sequence: CASSLGLSSGNTIYF. The variable domain in full, with the rest retrieved from reference TRBV7-7 and TRBJ1-3, is GAGVSQSPRYKVTKRGQDVTLRCDPISSHATLYWYQQALGQGPEFLTYFNYEAQPDKSGLPSDRFSAERPEGSISTLTIQRTEQRDSAMYRCASSLGLSSGNTIYFGEGSWLTVV.